This T cell receptor (beta chain) was sequenced during a study of shared clonotypes between healthy human individuals (dated by TCRdb to the early 2020s). Concerning the study at large: The cohort included three men and a couple of women between 18 and 49 years of age. Per donor, three plates each were used for CD4 naive and CD4 memory, two for CD8 naive, and one for CD8 memory. To estimate repertoire size and how much clonotype sharing occurs between individuals, the study deeply sequenced the blood TCR repertoires of 4 to 6 healthy adults. To increase sequencing depth and limit assay-specific biases, different laboratories used diverse techniques to prepare libraries and sequence TCR repertoires. Each donor's leukapheresis produced roughly between roughly 0.85 and 10 billion PBMCs.

For the CD8 naive samples, CD45RO-negative cells were positively selected for CCR7, yielding a CD45RA+CCR7+ population from which TemRA cells were excluded. The donors were healthy, HIV-negative adults with no recently reported acute infections or vaccinations. Every donor was a Caucasian adult living in Nashville, Tennessee, USA. Blood was collected by leukapheresis, and PBMCs were isolated by Ficoll-Histopaque density gradient centrifugation and then cryopreserved in liquid nitrogen vapor phase. Purity and quantity of every magnetically sorted T cell population were checked by analytical flow cytometry. From each sorted fraction, genomic DNA was isolated and quantified by UV absorbance on a Nanodrop 2000c. Turning to this clone: The clone's antigen remains unknown. Base qualities were left out, and no much larger clone turns up one base away.

TCR CDR3 regions were amplified from genomic DNA by multiplex PCR using the deep immunoSEQ assay. For each cell subset, the extracted genomic DNA was distributed evenly across all wells of several immunoSEQ 96-well plates, and each plate served as one replicate. For sorted subsets, 150 to 200 ng genomic DNA, equal to tens of thousands of T cell genomes, was loaded into each replicate PCR. The purified libraries were quantified using a Qubit 3.0 fluorometer, sized with a Bioanalyzer 2100, and then quantified again using the KAPA Library Quantification kit. A separate single-read 150-cycle Illumina NextSeq 550 flow cell was used to sequence each immunoSEQ 96-well plate. The authors processed their data as follows. The immunoSEQ output contained only junctional sequences without quality scores, so filtering could not match that applied to full-length reads. Sequences were annotated with PyIR, a Python wrapper for IgBLAST v1.9, using IMGT germline references to assign V/J genes and CDR3. Reads with weak V/J assignments (E-value above 1e-6), missing CDR3, stop codons, out-of-frame junctions, or ambiguous translated residues were removed. V3J clonotypes were defined as sequences sharing an identical inferred V gene, J gene, and CDR3 amino acid sequence. To compute the percentage overlap between repertoires, the number of shared unique clonotypes was divided by the size of the smaller repertoire. Three approaches were used to assess repertoire richness: RTK rarefaction, the Chao1 estimator, and Recon v2.1 estimates of unobserved clonotypes. For all TCRbeta clonotypes obtained by the gDNA method from a few donors, generation probabilities were computed with OLGA. The immuneACCESS repertoire file appears here via TCRdb, limited to in-frame rearrangements. These files lack a portion of the clones; in checked studies, under half of the deficit traces to unresolved V genes, and the cause of the others is not known. V and J calls and clone size are given by that table; D and trimming were obtained from the DNA. The sample table holds around 1.9 million clones, of which roughly 93% were seen once. The top ten hold 1.5% to 2% of the sample.

The CDR3 runs 13 residues from the cysteine to the phenylalanine. The only DNA kept is the CDR3, 39 bases in frame from the first base. V gives up 4 bases and J gives up 2 bases, and the segment between their germline ends measures 8 bases. Per the germline V gene, SQVTM is the CDR1 and ANQGSEA is the CDR2. Study-level results and caveats: Across several donors, approximately 5% of naive CD4, 3.5% of naive CD8, 2.3% of memory CD4, and approximately 0.4% of memory CD8 clonotypes were shared. Rarefaction of sorted-subset datasets indicated incomplete sequencing despite the large sequencing depth. The small number of donors limited the genetic and exposure-history diversity represented. Higher generation probabilities were observed for clonotypes shared by all four sorted-subset donors than for non-shared clonotypes. Sampling was restricted to blood, and TCR repertoires in tissue are likely to differ from TCR repertoires in blood. Larger estimated clonotype richness was generally found for naive subsets than for memory subsets. Based on pairwise subsampling, the degree of clonotype sharing among donors was expected to be affected by sequencing depth.

The receptor comes from a man in his late teens or twenties in good health. Some clones in this sample may be carry-over from other donors' samples. The rearranged segments are TRBV29-1 and TRBJ2-2, with no confident D gene call. The material sequenced was naive CD8+ T cells from PBMCs. This specimen's cell subset or site label, per the study, means: CD45RA+CCR7+. The CDR3 protein sequence reads: CSVGMGNTGELFF. The sequenced DNA is TGCAGCGTTGGGATGGGTAACACCGGGGAGCTGTTTTTT.